The T cell receptor beta chain described here comes from a study of persistence of HIV-infected CD4 T cells. The stimulus was an HIV-1 Gag 15-mer peptide pool, 0.95 to 1 ug/peptide/mL. Responding CD4+ T cells were sorted by upregulation of both CD40 ligand and CD69. The immunoSEQ assay was version 4, run in survey mode. Each sample used up to roughly 1 ug genomic DNA diluted to around 9.5 ng/uL. Method: immunoSEQ multiplex PCR; TCRdb's copy keeps in-frame clones and lacks some. The data contain under 25,000 clones, roughly 60% of them seen just once; the ten biggest clones take up around 1.8%. In the case of this clone: What it binds is not known.

The germline CDR1 and CDR2 sequences are MNHEY and SMNVEV (reference sequence). Between the trimmed V and J ends, which lost 6 bases and 5 bases, there was a span of 7 bases. The CDR3 sequence is 11 residues long. This sample comprised CD4+ T cells sorted from PBMCs after approximately 19-hour stimulation, obtained from a patient who received antiretroviral therapy. This chain joins TRBV27 and TRBJ2-5; D is unresolved. The clonotype comes from an adult woman with HIV who was CMV-seropositive. Here the CDR3 DNA reads TGTGCCAGCAGGGTAAGGGAGACCCAGTACTTC. It translates to CASRVRETQYF.